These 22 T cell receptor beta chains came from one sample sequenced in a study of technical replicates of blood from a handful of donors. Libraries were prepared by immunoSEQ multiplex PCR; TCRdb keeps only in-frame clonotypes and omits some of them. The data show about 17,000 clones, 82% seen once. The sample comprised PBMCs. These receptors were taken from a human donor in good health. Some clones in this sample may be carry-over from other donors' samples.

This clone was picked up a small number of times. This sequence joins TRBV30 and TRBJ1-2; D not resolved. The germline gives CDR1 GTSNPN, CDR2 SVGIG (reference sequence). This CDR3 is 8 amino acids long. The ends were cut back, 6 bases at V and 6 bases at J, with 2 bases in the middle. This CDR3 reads CACNGYTF. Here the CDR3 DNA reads TGTGCCTGTAATGGCTACACCTTC.

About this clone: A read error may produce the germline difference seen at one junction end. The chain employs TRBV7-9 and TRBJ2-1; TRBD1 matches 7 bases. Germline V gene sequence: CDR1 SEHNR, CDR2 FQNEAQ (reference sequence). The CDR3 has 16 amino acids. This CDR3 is CTSSGLAGTDYNEQFF. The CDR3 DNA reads TGTACCAGCAGTGGACTTGCCGGGACAGATTACAATGAGCAGTTCTTC.

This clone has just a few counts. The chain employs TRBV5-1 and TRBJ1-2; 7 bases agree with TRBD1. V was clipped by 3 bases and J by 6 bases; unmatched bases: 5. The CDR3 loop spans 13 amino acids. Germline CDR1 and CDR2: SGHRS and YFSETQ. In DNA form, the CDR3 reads TGCGCCAGCAGCTGGGGGACAGCAGATGGCTACACCTTC. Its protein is CASSWGTADGYTF.

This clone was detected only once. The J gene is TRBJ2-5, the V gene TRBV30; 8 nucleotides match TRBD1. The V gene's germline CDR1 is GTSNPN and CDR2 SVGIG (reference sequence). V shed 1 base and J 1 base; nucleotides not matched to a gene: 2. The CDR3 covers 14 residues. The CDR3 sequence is CAWSGQGFQETQYF. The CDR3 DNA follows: TGTGCCTGGAGTGGACAGGGGTTCCAAGAGACCCAGTACTTC.

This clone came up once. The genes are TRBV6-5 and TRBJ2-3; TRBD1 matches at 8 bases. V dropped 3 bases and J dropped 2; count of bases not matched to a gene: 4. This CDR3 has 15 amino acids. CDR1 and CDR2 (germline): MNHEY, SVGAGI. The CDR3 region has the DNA TGTGCCAGCAGTTATCGGACAGGGCACACAGATACGCAGTATTTT. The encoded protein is CASSYRTGHTDTQYF.

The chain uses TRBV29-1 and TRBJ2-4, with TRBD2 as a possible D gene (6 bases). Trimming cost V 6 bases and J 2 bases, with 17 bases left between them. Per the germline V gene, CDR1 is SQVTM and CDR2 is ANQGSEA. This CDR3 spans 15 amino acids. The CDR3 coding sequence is TGCAGCGTGGCCGGGACTGAGGGAACCAAAAACATTCAGTACTTC. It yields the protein CSVAGTEGTKNIQYF.

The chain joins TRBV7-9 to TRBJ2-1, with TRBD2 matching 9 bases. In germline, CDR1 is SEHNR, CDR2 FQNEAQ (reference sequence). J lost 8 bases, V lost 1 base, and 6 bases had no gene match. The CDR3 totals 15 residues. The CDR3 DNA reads TGTGCCAGCAGCTTAGGTGGACTAGCGCGGGATGAGCAGTTCTTC. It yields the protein CASSLGGLARDEQFF.

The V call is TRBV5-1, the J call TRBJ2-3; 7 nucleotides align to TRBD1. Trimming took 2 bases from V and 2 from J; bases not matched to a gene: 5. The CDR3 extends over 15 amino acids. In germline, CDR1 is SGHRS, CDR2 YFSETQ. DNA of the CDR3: TGCGCCAGCAGCTTAGGGACAGCCAACACAGATACGCAGTATTTT. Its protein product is CASSLGTANTDTQYF.

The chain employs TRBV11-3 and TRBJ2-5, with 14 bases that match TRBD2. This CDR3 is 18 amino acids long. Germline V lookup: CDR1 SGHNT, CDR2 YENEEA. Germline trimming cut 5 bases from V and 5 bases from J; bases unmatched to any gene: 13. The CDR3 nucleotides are TGTGCCAGCAGCGGAGGGGGGACTAGCGGGAGCCAGTGGGAGACCCAGTACTTC. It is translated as CASSGGGTSGSQWETQYF.

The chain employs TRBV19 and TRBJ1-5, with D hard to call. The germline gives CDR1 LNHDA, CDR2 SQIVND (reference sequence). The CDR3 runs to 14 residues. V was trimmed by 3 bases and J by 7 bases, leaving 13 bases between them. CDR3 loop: CASSMVGSGQPQHF. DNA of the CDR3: TGTGCCAGTAGTATGGTAGGGTCGGGGCAGCCCCAGCATTTT.

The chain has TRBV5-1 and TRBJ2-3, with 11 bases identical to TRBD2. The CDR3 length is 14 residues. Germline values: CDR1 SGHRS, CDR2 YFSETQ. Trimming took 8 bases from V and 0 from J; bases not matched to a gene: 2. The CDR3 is CASRLAGSTDTQYF. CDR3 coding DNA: TGCGCCAGTCGACTAGCGGGAAGCACAGATACGCAGTATTTT.

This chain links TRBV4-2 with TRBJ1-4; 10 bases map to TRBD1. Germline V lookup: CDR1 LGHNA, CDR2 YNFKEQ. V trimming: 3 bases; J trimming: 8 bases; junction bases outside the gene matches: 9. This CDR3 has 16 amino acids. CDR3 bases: TGTGCCAGCAGCCAGGAGATTGGGACAGGGGTGGAAAAACTGTTTTTT. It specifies CASSQEIGTGVEKLFF.

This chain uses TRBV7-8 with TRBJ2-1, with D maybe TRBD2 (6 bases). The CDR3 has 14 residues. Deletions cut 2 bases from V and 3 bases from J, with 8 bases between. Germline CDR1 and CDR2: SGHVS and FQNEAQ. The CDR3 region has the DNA TGTGCCAGCAGCTTATCTAGCGTCTACAATGAGCAGTTCTTC. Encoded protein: CASSLSSVYNEQFF. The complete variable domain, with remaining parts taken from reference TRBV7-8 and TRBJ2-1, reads GAGVSQSPRYKVAKRGQDVALRCDPISGHVSLFWYQQALGQGPEFLTYFQNEAQLDKSGLPSDRFFAERPEGSVSTLKIQRTQQEDSAVYLCASSLSSVYNEQFFGPGTRLTVL.

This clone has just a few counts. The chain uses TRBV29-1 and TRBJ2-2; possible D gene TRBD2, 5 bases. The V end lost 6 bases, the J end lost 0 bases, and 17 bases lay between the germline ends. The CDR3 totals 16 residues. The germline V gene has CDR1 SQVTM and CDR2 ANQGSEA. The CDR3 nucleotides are TGCAGCGTCCCCAATAACCGAGGGACGAACACCGGGGAGCTGTTTTTT. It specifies CSVPNNRGTNTGELFF.

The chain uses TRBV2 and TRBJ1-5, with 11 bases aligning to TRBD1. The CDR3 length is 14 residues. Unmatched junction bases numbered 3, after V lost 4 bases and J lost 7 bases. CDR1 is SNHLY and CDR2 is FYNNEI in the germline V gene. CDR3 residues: CASSGTGGEQPQHF. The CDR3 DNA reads TGTGCCAGCAGTGGGACAGGGGGCGAACAGCCCCAGCATTTT.

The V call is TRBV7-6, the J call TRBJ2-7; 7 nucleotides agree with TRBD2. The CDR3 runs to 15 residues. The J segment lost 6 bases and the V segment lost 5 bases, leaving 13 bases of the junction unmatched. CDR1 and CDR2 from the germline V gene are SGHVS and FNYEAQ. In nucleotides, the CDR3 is TGTGCCAGCAGCCAACACAGCGGGATGGAAATCGAGCAGTACTTC. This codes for CASSQHSGMEIEQYF. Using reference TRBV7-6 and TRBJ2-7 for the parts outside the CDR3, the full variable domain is GAGVSQSPRYKVTKRGQDVALRCDPISGHVSLYWYRQALGQGPEFLTYFNYEAQQDKSGLPNDRFSAERPEGSISTLTIQRTEQRDSAMYRCASSQHSGMEIEQYFGPGTRLTVT.

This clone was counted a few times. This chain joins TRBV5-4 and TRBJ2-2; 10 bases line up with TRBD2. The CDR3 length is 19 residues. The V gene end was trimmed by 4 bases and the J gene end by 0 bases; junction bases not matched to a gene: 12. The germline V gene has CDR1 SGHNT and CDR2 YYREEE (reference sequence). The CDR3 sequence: CASSVGIAGGTPNTGELFF. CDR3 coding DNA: TGTGCCAGCAGCGTAGGAATAGCGGGAGGAACGCCGAACACCGGGGAGCTGTTTTTT.

CDR3 protein: CASSLRSSYEQYF. Written as DNA, the CDR3 is TGTGCCAGCTCACTGAGGAGCTCCTACGAGCAGTACTTC. The gene calls are TRBV18 and TRBJ2-7, with D uncertain. The germline CDR1 and CDR2 sequences are KGHSH and LQKENI. Deletions cut 4 bases from V and 0 bases from J, with 7 bases between. This CDR3 region has 13 residues.

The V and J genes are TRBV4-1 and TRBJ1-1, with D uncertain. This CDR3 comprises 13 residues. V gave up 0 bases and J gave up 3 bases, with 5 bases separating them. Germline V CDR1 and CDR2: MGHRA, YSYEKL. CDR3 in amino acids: CASSQESDTEAFF. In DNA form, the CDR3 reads TGCGCCAGCAGCCAAGAGTCAGACACTGAAGCTTTCTTT.

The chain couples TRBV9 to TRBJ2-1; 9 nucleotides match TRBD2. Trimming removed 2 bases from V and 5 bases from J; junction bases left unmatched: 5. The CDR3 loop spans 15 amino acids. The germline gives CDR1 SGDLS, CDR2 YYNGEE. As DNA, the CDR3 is TGTGCCAGCAGCGTCTGGACTAGCGACCACAATGAGCAGTTCTTC. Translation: CASSVWTSDHNEQFF.

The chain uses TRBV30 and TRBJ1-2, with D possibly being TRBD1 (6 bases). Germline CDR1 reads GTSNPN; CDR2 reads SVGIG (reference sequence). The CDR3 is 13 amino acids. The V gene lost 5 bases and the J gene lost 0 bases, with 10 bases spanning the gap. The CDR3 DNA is TGTGCCTGGGGTCGGACAGCTAACTATGGCTACACCTTC. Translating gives CAWGRTANYGYTF.

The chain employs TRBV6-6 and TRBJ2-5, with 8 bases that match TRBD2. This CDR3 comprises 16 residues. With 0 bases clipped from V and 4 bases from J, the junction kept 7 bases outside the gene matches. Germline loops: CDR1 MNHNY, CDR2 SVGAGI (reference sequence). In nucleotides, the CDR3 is TGTGCCAGCAGTTACTCGGTACCGGGGGGGGCAGAGACCCAGTACTTC. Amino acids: CASSYSVPGGAETQYF.